This passage covers 17 T cell receptor beta chains from one sample sequenced in a study of T cells in Graves' hyperthyroidism and ophthalmopathy. It was RNA transcripts that yielded the amplified TCR beta CDR3 regions. The HTBI primer set was used in a first-round RT-PCR of the TCR CDR3. TCRdb reanalysed the multiplex PCR reads using MiXCR and keeps one entry per CDR3 protein. The sample includes hundreds of thousands of distinct CDR3 sequences, around 15% of them seen just once. Sequencing was done on a sample of blood. These receptors were obtained from a woman in her sixties with Graves' ophthalmopathy.

The chain carries TRBV10-3 and TRBJ1-5; D call uncertain. The CDR3 is made up of 14 amino acids. CDR1 ENHRY and CDR2 SYGVKD come from the germline V gene. V was pared by 0 bases and J by 4 bases, with 7 bases between. The CDR3 loop reads CAISESDGNQPQHF. CDR3 DNA sequence: TGTGCCATCAGTGAGTCGGACGGAAATCAGCCCCAGCATTTT.

Many counts were recorded for this clonotype. V gene TRBV30 combines with J gene TRBJ2-7, with TRBD1 identical over 9 bases. Germline assignment: CDR1 GTSNPN and CDR2 SVGIG (reference sequence). This CDR3 spans 12 amino acids. V shed 6 bases, J shed 4 bases, and the junction held 4 bases outside the gene matches. The CDR3: CACRTGVYEQYF. Here the CDR3 DNA reads TGTGCCTGCAGGACAGGGGTTTACGAGCAGTACTTC.

The chain employs TRBV11-1 and TRBJ1-1, with 8 bases lining up with TRBD1. V lost 2 bases and J lost 3; bases outside the gene matches: 8. This CDR3 comprises 16 residues. In germline, CDR1 is SGHAT, CDR2 FQDESV (reference sequence). As DNA, the CDR3 is TGTGCCAGCAGCTTAATCTATCCAGGGGGCTACACTGAAGCTTTCTTT. Its protein product is CASSLIYPGGYTEAFF.

This chain links TRBV11-2 with TRBJ2-6; D is unresolved. The CDR3 sequence is 14 residues long. V shed 3 bases and J shed 3 bases, with 6 bases lying between them. Germline V gives CDR1 SGHAT, CDR2 FQNNGV. The CDR3 loop reads CASSFRRGANVLTF. The CDR3 region has the DNA TGTGCCAGCAGCTTCAGGCGTGGGGCCAACGTCCTGACTTTC.

This clonotype appeared many times. The chain combines TRBV30 with TRBJ2-1; TRBD2 matches 10 bases. The CDR3 totals 14 residues. V trimming: 4 bases; J trimming: 7 bases; junction bases outside the gene matches: 7. Germline-derived CDR1 and CDR2 are GTSNPN and SVGIG (reference sequence). CDR3 DNA: TGTGCCTGGACCCAGGGTAGCGGGAGGAATGAGCAGTTCTTC. Protein: CAWTQGSGRNEQFF.

This clonotype appeared many times. The chain links TRBV20-1 to TRBJ2-1, with 9 bases lining up with TRBD2. The CDR3 totals 14 residues. Trimming cost V 3 bases and J 6 bases; bases outside gene matches: 6. Germline CDR1 is DFQATT and CDR2 is SNEGSKA (reference sequence). CDR3 sequence reads: CSASSLAGINEQFF. CDR3 in DNA: TGCAGTGCTAGCTCCCTAGCGGGGATCAATGAGCAGTTCTTC.

The rearrangement uses TRBV9 and TRBJ2-3, with TRBD2 identical over 10 bases. V lost 7 bases to trimming and J lost 0 bases; unmatched junction nucleotides: 11. This CDR3 spans 17 amino acids. Germline loops: CDR1 SGDLS, CDR2 YYNGEE. The CDR3 nucleotides are TGTGCCAGCGAGAGGGGGGGACTAGCGAGGAGCACAGATACGCAGTATTTT. It codes for CASERGGLARSTDTQYF.

This clonotype was picked up a small number of times. The chain uses TRBV11-3 and TRBJ2-3, with no clear D. This CDR3 is built from 16 residues. The germline CDR1 and CDR2 sequences are SGHNT and YENEEA. V lost 0 bases to trimming and J lost 1 base, with 11 bases between them. This CDR3 reads CASSLDITPGTDTQYF. DNA of the CDR3: TGTGCCAGCAGCTTAGATATTACGCCGGGCACAGATACGCAGTATTTT.

This clonotype was seen ten or more times. This chain's CDR3 is CASSPKKYRGTDSTDTQYF. Here the CDR3 DNA reads TGTGCCAGCAGCCCCAAAAAGTATCGGGGGACCGACAGCACAGATACGCAGTATTTT. The chain has TRBV7-9 and TRBJ2-3; perhaps TRBD2 as D (6 bases). This CDR3 spans 19 amino acids. Germline CDR1 reads SEHNR; CDR2 reads FQNEAQ (reference sequence). V was pared by 5 bases and J by 0 bases, with 24 bases between.

This clonotype was picked up many times. The V and J genes are TRBV20-1 and TRBJ2-7; 8 bases are shared with TRBD2. The CDR3 spans 13 residues. J was trimmed by 3 bases and V by 7 bases; bases with no gene match: 8. CDR1 is DFQATT and CDR2 is SNEGSKA in the germline V gene (reference sequence). The CDR3 DNA sequence: TGCAGTGTCCGGCGGCGGGAGGTCTACGAGCAGTACTTC. Translating gives CSVRRREVYEQYF.

This clonotype was counted ten times or more. The V and J genes are TRBV28 and TRBJ2-3, with 8 bases that match TRBD1. CDR1 is MDHEN, CDR2 SYDVKM, per germline. The CDR3 spans 15 residues. V lost 5 bases, J lost 2 bases, and 6 bases stayed unmatched. The DNA of the CDR3 is TGTGCCAGCAGTCGCCCGGACAGGGACACAGATACGCAGTATTTT. It encodes CASSRPDRDTDTQYF. Full variable domain (missing parts from reference TRBV28 and TRBJ2-3): DVKVTQSSRYLVKRTGEKVFLECVQDMDHENMFWYRQDPGLGLRLIYFSYDVKMKEKGDIPEGYSVSREKKERFSLILESASTNQTSMYLCASSRPDRDTDTQYFGPGTRLTVL.

This clonotype was found many times. This CDR3 is CASSFRGQTQYF. CDR3 nucleotides: TGTGCCAGCAGTTTCCGGGGTCAGACCCAGTACTTC. The rearrangement links TRBV28 to TRBJ2-5; D possibly corresponds to TRBD2 (5 bases). From germline, CDR1 is MDHEN and CDR2 SYDVKM. Trimming stripped 3 bases from V and 6 bases from J, with 8 bases between. The CDR3 is 12 amino acids.

Ten or more counts support this clonotype. The chain couples TRBV20-1 to TRBJ2-1; 8 bases line up with TRBD2. Germline V gene lookup returns CDR1 DFQATT and CDR2 SNEGSKA (reference sequence). V dropped 3 bases and J dropped 7; count of bases not matched to a gene: 11. This CDR3 is built from 15 residues. The CDR3 loop is CSASGGLGPTNEQFF. The CDR3 nucleotides are TGCAGTGCTAGTGGGGGACTAGGACCTACAAATGAGCAGTTCTTC.

This clonotype was seen more than once but under ten times. Germline is not matched at one junction end, which may reflect a read error. The V call is TRBV19, the J call TRBJ2-7, with 10 bases that match TRBD2. The CDR3 spans 14 residues. In germline, CDR1 is LNHDA, CDR2 SQIVND (reference sequence). The CDR3 reads CASSTSGRGYEQYF. The CDR3 nucleotides read TGTGCCAGTAGTACAAGCGGGAGGGGTTACGAACAGTACTTC.

This clonotype was counted between two and nine times. The chain recombines TRBV20-1 with TRBJ2-7, with 8 bases matching TRBD2. V lost 5 bases, J lost 7 bases, and 16 bases stayed unmatched. The CDR3 runs 15 residues. Germline CDR1 reads DFQATT; CDR2 reads SNEGSKA (reference sequence). The CDR3 region is CSARPGAGDNREQYF. The CDR3, as DNA: TGCAGTGCTCGGCCGGGAGCGGGAGACAATCGGGAGCAGTACTTC.

This clonotype was seen at least ten times. The chain has TRBV10-3 and TRBJ2-3; perhaps D is TRBD1 or TRBD2 (6 bases each). The germline V gene has CDR1 ENHRY and CDR2 SYGVKD. The CDR3 is 15 residues long. The V end was cut by 3 bases, the J end by 2 bases, with 12 bases between. The CDR3 bases are TGTGCCATCAGTGAAGGAGGGGGTTTCACAGATACGCAGTATTTT. Its protein is CAISEGGGFTDTQYF.

This clonotype was seen repeatedly, ten times or more. This chain connects TRBV20-1 to TRBJ2-3, with TRBD2 matching over 7 bases. Germline V lookup: CDR1 DFQATT, CDR2 SNEGSKA (reference sequence). The CDR3 sequence is 17 residues long. Unmatched junction bases numbered 16, after V lost 5 bases and J lost 2 bases. CDR3 nucleotides: TGCAGTGCTTTAAGCGGGGAGGGCCCTCTTTTCACAGATACGCAGTATTTT. Amino acids: CSALSGEGPLFTDTQYF.